This record covers a single T cell receptor beta chain. Its antigen is undetermined. Other DNA sequences in this specimen translate into the identical CDR3. The sample is drawn from a study of shared clonotypes between healthy human individuals. Study context: The donors, two women and three men, were aged 18 to 49. Used for every donor were three CD4 naive, three CD4 memory, two CD8 naive and one CD8 memory plate.

Running of the assay took place at deep level. Using immunoSEQ multiplex PCR, the repertoire was profiled, and TCRdb retains in-frame clones only, with some absent. The sample lists some 2,000,000 clones, 90% to 96% occurring once. Findings and caveats of the study: A few donors held about 5% of naive CD4 clonotypes in common.

CDR1 is SGHRS, CDR2 YFSETQ, per germline. The CDR3 has 15 residues. V was pared by 0 bases and J by 10 bases, with 4 bases of the junction left unmatched. The clonotype was recovered from a man younger than 35 in good health. This sequence joins TRBV5-1 and TRBJ1-6, with 10 nucleotides matching TRBD1. Material for sequencing was naive CD4+ T cells sorted from blood. The subset here: CD45RA+ positively selected. The CDR3 protein is CASSLGGQGNSPLHF. DNA of the CDR3: TGCGCCAGCAGCTTGGGGGGACAGGGGAACTCACCCCTCCACTTT.